This T cell receptor beta chain appears in the sequencing data of a study of blood T cell repertoires in COVID-19. The overall study: COVID-19 samples, acute and convalescent, were from the United States, Italy and Spain.

Assay used: immunoSEQ multiplex PCR; TCRdb lists only in-frame clones, some missing. The sample contains approximately 240,000 clones, 82% of which appear only once. Looked up from germline, CDR1 is MDHEN and CDR2 is SYDVKM. CDR3 length: 13 residues. V was cut by 2 bases and J by 4 bases, with 6 bases left in between. The sample taken for sequencing was peripheral blood. This clonotype originated in a woman of 80 years or more with active or convalescent COVID-19. The chain joins TRBV28 to TRBJ1-5; no definite D call. DNA for the CDR3: TGTGCCAGCAGTTTACCGGTTAATCAGCCCCAGCATTTT. Its translation is CASSLPVNQPQHF.